These 7 T cell receptor beta chains came from one sample sequenced in a study of T cell clonality in common variable immunodeficiency (dated by TCRdb to about 2015). Preparation of the library involved the immunoSEQ multiplex PCR assay. The immuneACCESS repertoire file appears here via TCRdb, limited to in-frame rearrangements. These files lack a portion of the clones; in checked studies, under half of the deficit traces to unresolved V genes, and the cause of the others is not known. This sample holds 25,000 or so clones in total, without any singletons. The top ten clones comprise about 24% of the sample. Antigens of these TCRs are unknown. Results the study describes overall, beyond this receptor: Fewer deletions and N-nucleotide insertions were reportedly observed in CVID TCRbeta sequences, and highly modified clones with 13 or more V deletions were reportedly absent from CVID TCRbeta sequences.

The sequencing input was peripheral blood mononuclear cells. All receptors derive from a human donor with common variable immunodeficiency.

The table lists this clone with many counts. The CDR3 loop reads CASSYSGLSSYEQYF. The DNA read from the CDR3 is TGTGCCAGCAGTTATTCAGGGTTAAGCTCCTACGAG. This chain links TRBV6-2 or TRBV6-3 with TRBJ2-7, with a tentative D call TRBD1 (5 bases). The observed sequence ends 3 residues before the CDR3 terminus, with the missing tail filled in from the germline J gene. Germline values: CDR1 MNHEY, CDR2 SVGEGT. The ends were cut back, 3 bases at V and 0 bases at J, with 12 bases in the middle. This CDR3 contains 15 residues.

The CDR3 region is CASSLAGGPTDTQYF. CDR3 DNA, as far as it was read: TGTGCCAGCAGCTTAGCGGGGGGGCCCACAGATACG. The J gene is TRBJ2-3, the V gene TRBV11-3, with TRBD2 identical over 8 bases. The read finishes 3 residues shy of the CDR3 end, and the germline J gene is used to complete it. This CDR3 region has 15 residues. J gave up 2 bases and V 1 base, and 2 bases lay outside the gene matches. Germline CDR1 reads SGHNT; CDR2 reads YENEEA.

A few counts support this clone. The read comes to an end 3 residues before the CDR3 does, leaving the germline J gene to fill in the end. The rearrangement uses TRBV5-6 and TRBJ1-1; D is undetermined. Trimming left V 2 bases short and J 6 bases short, with 8 bases between. The CDR3 length is 12 residues. The V gene's germline CDR1 is SGHDT and CDR2 YYEEEE. The sequenced CDR3 bases are TGTGCCAGCAGCTTTAGTAGGGCTGAA. Translation: CASSFSRAE. The whole CDR3 protein reads CASSFSRAEAFF.

In regard to this clone: The read finishes 3 residues shy of the CDR3 end, and the germline J gene is used to complete it. The chain employs TRBV7-2 and TRBJ2-5, with 8 bases matching TRBD2. This CDR3 has 14 residues. The V segment lost 1 base and the J segment 5 bases; nucleotides outside the gene matches: 3. Germline V CDR1 and CDR2: SGHTA, FQGNSA. CDR3 residues: CASSLVGGRETQYF. The covered CDR3 bases are TGTGCCAGCAGCTTAGTTGGCGGGAGGGAGACC.

This clone showed up many times. The read falls 3 residues short of the CDR3 end, and the missing part is taken from the germline J gene. V usage is TRBV5-4 and J usage is TRBJ2-1; possibly TRBD2 for D (6 bases). Germline V gene lookup returns CDR1 SGHNT and CDR2 YYREEE (reference sequence). The V and J ends lost 0 bases and 6 bases respectively, with 13 bases between them. There are 15 residues in the CDR3. The sequenced CDR3 bases are TGTGCCAGCAGCTTGGGGCGGGGTGGGGGCAATGAG. It specifies CASSLGRGGGNE. In full, the CDR3 is CASSLGRGGGNEQFF. Filled out from reference TRBV5-4 and TRBJ2-1, the complete variable domain reads ETGVTQSPTHLIKTRGQQVTLRCSSQSGHNTVSWYQQALGQGPQFIFQYYREEENGRGNFPPRFSGLQFPNYSSELNVNALELDDSALYLCASSLGRGGGNEQFFGPGTRLTVL.

This clone came up a few times. The read terminates 3 residues ahead of where the CDR3 ends, so the germline J gene completes it. The V call is TRBV7-3, the J call TRBJ2-1, with 11 bases that match TRBD2. Germline CDR1 is SGHTA and CDR2 is FQGTGA. V shed 0 bases and J 3 bases; nucleotides not matched to a gene: 4. The CDR3 sequence is 17 residues long. The covered CDR3 bases are TGTGCCAGCAGCTTAACTGGTGGGACTAGCGGCTACAATGAG. Its translation is CASSLTGGTSGYNE. The whole CDR3 reads CASSLTGGTSGYNEQFF.

This clone appeared many times. Compared with germline, one end of the junction differs, possibly owing to a read error. The sequence runs out 3 residues before the end of the CDR3; the remainder is reconstructed from the germline J gene. This chain connects TRBV5-4 to TRBJ2-3, with 10 nucleotides matching TRBD1. The V gene's germline CDR1 is SGHNT and CDR2 YYREEE (reference sequence). The CDR3 runs 15 residues. CDR3 loop: CASSLGGQGTGTQYF. The sequenced CDR3 bases are TGTGCCAGCAGCTTGGGGGGACAGGGGACAGGTACG.